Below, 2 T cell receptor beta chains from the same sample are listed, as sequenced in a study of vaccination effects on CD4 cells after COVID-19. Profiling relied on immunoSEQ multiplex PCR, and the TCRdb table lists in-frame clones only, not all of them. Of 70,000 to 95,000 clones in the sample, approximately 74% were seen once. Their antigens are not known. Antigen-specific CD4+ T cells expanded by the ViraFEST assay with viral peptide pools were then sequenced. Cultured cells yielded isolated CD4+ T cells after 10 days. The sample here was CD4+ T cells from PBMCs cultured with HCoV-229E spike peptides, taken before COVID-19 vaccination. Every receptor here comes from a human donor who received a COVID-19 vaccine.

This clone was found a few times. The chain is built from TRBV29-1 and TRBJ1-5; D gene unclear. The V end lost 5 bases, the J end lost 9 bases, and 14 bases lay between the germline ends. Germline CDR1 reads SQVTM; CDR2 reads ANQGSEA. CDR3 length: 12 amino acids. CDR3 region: CSVSESLGPQHF. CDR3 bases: TGCAGCGTTTCAGAGAGTCTAGGGCCCCAGCATTTT. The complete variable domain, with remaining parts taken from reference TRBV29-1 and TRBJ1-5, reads SAVISQKPSRDICQRGTSLTIQCQVDSQVTMMFWYRQQPGQSLTLIATANQGSEATYESGFVIDKFPISRPNLTFSTLTVSNMSPEDSSIYLCSVSESLGPQHFGDGTRLSIL.

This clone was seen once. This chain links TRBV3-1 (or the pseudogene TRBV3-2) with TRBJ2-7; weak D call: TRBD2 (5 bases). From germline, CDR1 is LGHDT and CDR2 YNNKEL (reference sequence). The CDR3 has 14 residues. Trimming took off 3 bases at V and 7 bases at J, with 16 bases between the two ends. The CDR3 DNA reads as TGTGCCAGCAGCCATTCGGACCGGCCGGGAGAGCAGTACGTC. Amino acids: CASSHSDRPGEQYV.